This T cell receptor beta chain was captured by sequencing in a study of blood T cell repertoires in COVID-19 (dated by TCRdb to the early 2020s). Some background on the complete study: Samples from collaborators originated in the United States, Italy and Spain and spanned both the acute and convalescent phases of COVID-19. The prospective study material was composed of cDNA or gDNA derived from T cells, B-cell-depleted T cells, or PBMCs. Subjects who had been exposed to COVID-19, were actively infected with it, or had recovered from it provided the deeply sampled blood TCRbeta repertoires that made up the dataset. The repertoires were made available in a free public database intended to serve as a resource for research on the immune response to SARS-CoV-2. The samples were drawn from the first 160 participants of the ongoing ImmuneRACE study and from 1,254 subjects provided by 6 global collaborators. The sample metadata nearly always contained a de-identified subject ID, COVID-19 status, age in years and sex. Where available, HLA class I and class II types were obtained from metadata supplied by the sample provider rather than from assay-based typing. The research as a whole found: Clinical and demographic metadata were provided uncurated, with the amount varying by source and participant.

TCRbeta CDR3 regions were amplified from genomic DNA using the immunoSEQ Assay, a bias-controlled multiplex PCR. On the authors' methods: Within the assay, amplification of reference gene primers was used to estimate how many nucleated cells each sample contained. To quantify the absolute abundance of each unique TCRbeta CDR3 rearrangement, sequence reads were collapsed and filtered. For each sample, productive Simpson clonality was calculated as the square root of Simpson's diversity index over productive rearrangements. TCRdb obtained this table from immuneACCESS and retained in-frame rearrangements with V and J assigned. These tables miss some clones; where compared with another copy, unresolved V genes account for less than half of the shortfall, and the remainder is unexplained. The V and J calls and clone size come from that table; D and trimming were worked out from the DNA. Recorded for this sample are 95,000 to 150,000 clones; about four fifths of them occurred a single time. Roughly 5.5% of the sample rests with the top ten.

This clone showed up just a few times. Its antigen is still unknown. The input lacks base qualities; no much larger clone sits a single base away. The junction shows trimming of 5 bases on V and 7 bases on J, plus 15 bases between the germline ends. Per the germline V gene, ENHRY is the CDR1 and SYGVKD is the CDR2. Including cysteine and phenylalanine, the CDR3 has 14 amino acids. Kept here is only the CDR3 DNA, which spans 42 bases and is read in frame from base 1. Each collaborating institution followed its own protocols to collect whole blood in K2EDTA tubes. For TCRbeta analysis, collaborator samples were shipped as frozen whole blood, as isolated PBMCs, or as DNA extracted from either sample type.

The receptor's source is an older man with active or convalescent COVID-19. Sequencing was performed on peripheral blood. The chain links TRBV10-3 with TRBJ2-1, and the D gene may be TRBD1, 6 bases matching. The CDR3 corresponds to CAISNSGQPNEQFF. The nucleotide sequence is given as TGTGCCATCAGTAACTCTGGACAGCCGAATGAGCAGTTCTTC.